The sequence of this TCR beta chain was determined in a study of blood T cell repertoires in COVID-19. The overall study: Whether acute or convalescent, the COVID-19 samples came from the United States, Italy and Spain.

After removal of 5 bases from V and 5 bases from J, the junction contained 17 bases not matched to a gene. The CDR3 consists of 19 residues. Germline V gene lookup returns CDR1 SGHAT and CDR2 FQNNGV. Recruitment covered fewer than 25 US areas and drew participants whose ages spanned roughly 18 to 90 years. Two negative PCRs, clearance, or symptom resolution were required of recovered Cohort 3 donors. Authors' data handling: Researchers report that nucleated cell counts were estimated from reference gene primer amplification. Method: immunoSEQ multiplex PCR; TCRdb's copy keeps in-frame clones and lacks some. V, J and clone size are those of that table, while D and trimming were read from the DNA. Of roughly 200,000 clones in the sample, 75% to 90% were seen once. This clone turned up a few times.

The sequence was obtained from a man younger than 40 who had recovered from COVID-19. Sequencing was performed on PBMCs or T cells enriched from blood (not recorded which). This chain joins TRBV11-2 and TRBJ2-2; TRBD2 aligns across 10 bases. The CDR3 sequence is CASSPRWLAGGSDTGELFF. The CDR3 coding sequence is TGTGCCAGCAGCCCGAGGTGGTTAGCGGGAGGATCGGATACCGGGGAGCTGTTTTTT.